This entry lists 10 T cell receptor beta chains sequenced from one sample in a study of T cells expressing NK-cell markers. No DNA is given; TCRdb re-called the 5' RACE reads and lists each CDR3 protein once. The sample totals 400,000 to 500,000 distinct CDR3 sequences. Sequenced: blood T cells: a sorted CD56 or NKG2C T cell subset, CD4+ or CD8+ T cells, or bulk PBMC T cells (not recorded which). The receptor set was obtained from a woman aged 18 to 75 in good health.

This chain uses TRBV20-1 with TRBJ2-3; TCRdb designates TRBD2, a call that cannot be tested without DNA. The length of the CDR3 is 14 residues. Germline values: CDR1 DFQATT, CDR2 SNEGSKA (reference sequence). CDR3 amino acids: CSARAGGSADTQYF.

The J gene is TRBJ2-1, the V gene TRBV5-1; no DNA is available, so the TRBD1 call from TCRdb remains unchecked. The germline gives CDR1 SGHRS, CDR2 YFSETQ. The CDR3 sequence is 17 residues long. CDR3 region: CASSSPPPDREGNEQFF.

CDR3 residues: CASSYGPGGKETQYF. This rearrangement joins TRBV12-3 or TRBV12-4 to TRBJ2-5; TCRdb indicates TRBD2, and absent DNA this call remains unverified. The CDR3 spans 15 residues.

The chain combines TRBV12-3 or TRBV12-4 with TRBJ2-2; TCRdb indicates TRBD2, and absent DNA this call remains unverified. The CDR3 runs 16 residues. The CDR3 sequence: CASSPRASGDTGELFF.

The chain's CDR3 is CASSQGAGGPAFF. The V and J genes are TRBV3-1 and TRBJ1-1. CDR3 size: 13 residues. The germline V gene has CDR1 LGHDT and CDR2 YNNKEL (reference sequence).

This chain connects TRBV12-3 or TRBV12-4 to TRBJ2-1; checking the TCRdb D call of TRBD1 is not possible without DNA. CDR3 length: 15 amino acids. This CDR3 reads CASSFLGEKGNEQFF.

This chain links TRBV5-1 with TRBJ2-1; TCRdb gives TRBD2 as the D gene, but with no DNA this cannot be confirmed. There are 15 residues in the CDR3. Germline CDR1 is SGHRS and CDR2 is YFSETQ. The chain's CDR3 is CASSWSSGEQNEQFF.

The rearrangement uses TRBV5-1 and TRBJ2-3; with no DNA, the TCRdb D assignment of TRBD1 cannot be verified. Germline V gene sequence: CDR1 SGHRS, CDR2 YFSETQ. CDR3 size: 15 residues. CDR3 sequence reads: CASSLDSPRGDTQYF.

The rearrangement links TRBV7-8 to TRBJ2-5. The length of the CDR3 is 15 residues. Germline assignment: CDR1 SGHVS and CDR2 FQNEAQ. CDR3 loop: CASSLVGISQETQYF.

The chain uses TRBV27 and TRBJ2-3; TCRdb designates TRBD1, a call that cannot be tested without DNA. The germline V gene encodes CDR1 MNHEY and CDR2 SMNVEV (reference sequence). CDR3 length equals 14 residues. This CDR3 reads CASSFGGLADTQYF.